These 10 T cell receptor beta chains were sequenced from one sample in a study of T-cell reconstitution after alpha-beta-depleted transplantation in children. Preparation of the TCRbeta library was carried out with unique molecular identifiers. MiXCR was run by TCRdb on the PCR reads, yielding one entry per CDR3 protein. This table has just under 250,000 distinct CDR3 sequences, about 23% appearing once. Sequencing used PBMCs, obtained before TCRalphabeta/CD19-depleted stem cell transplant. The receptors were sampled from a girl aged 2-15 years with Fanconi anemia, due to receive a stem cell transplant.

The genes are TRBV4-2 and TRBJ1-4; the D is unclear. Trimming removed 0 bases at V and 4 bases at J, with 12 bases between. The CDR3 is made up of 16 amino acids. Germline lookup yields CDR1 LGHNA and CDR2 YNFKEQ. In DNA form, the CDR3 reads TGTGCCAGCAGCCAAGAATATCGACACGGTAATGAAAAACTGTTTTTT. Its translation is CASSQEYRHGNEKLFF.

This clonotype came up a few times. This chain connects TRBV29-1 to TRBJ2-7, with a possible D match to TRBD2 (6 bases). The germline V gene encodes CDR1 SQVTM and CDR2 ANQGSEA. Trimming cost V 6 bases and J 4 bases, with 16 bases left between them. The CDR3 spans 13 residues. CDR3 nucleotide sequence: TGCAGCGTCGCTAACCGGGACTCATACGAGCAGTACTTC. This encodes CSVANRDSYEQYF.

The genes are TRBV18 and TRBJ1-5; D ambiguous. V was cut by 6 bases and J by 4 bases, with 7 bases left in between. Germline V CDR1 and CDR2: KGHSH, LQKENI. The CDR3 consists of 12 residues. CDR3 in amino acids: CASSDMNQPQHF. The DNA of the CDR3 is TGTGCCAGCTCCGACATGAATCAGCCCCAGCATTTT.

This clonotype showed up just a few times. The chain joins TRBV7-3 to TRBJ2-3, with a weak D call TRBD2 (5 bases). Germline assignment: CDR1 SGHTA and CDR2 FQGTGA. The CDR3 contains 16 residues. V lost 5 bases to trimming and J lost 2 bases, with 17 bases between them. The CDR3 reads CASSHFKRSPTDTQYF. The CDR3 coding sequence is TGTGCCAGCAGCCACTTCAAGCGGAGCCCCACAGATACGCAGTATTTT.

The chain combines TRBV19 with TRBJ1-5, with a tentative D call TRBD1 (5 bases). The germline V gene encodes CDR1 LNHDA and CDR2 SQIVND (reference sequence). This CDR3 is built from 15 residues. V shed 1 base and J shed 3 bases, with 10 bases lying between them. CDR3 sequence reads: CASSIGDASNQPQHF. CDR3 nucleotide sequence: TGTGCCAGTAGTATAGGGGACGCTTCCAATCAGCCCCAGCATTTT. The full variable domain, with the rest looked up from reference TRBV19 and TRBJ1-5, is DGGITQSPKYLFRKEGQNVTLSCEQNLNHDAMYWYRQDPGQGLRLIYYSQIVNDFQKGDIAEGYSVSREKKESFPLTVTSAQKNPTAFYLCASSIGDASNQPQHFGDGTRLSIL.

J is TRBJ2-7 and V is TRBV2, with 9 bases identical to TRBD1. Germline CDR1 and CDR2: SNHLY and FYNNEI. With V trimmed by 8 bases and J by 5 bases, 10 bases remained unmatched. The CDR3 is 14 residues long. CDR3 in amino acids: CASRPGTGFNEQYF. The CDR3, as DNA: TGTGCCAGCCGTCCCGGGACAGGGTTCAACGAGCAGTACTTC.

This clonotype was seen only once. This CDR3 reads CASSLGVYQQYF. CDR3 coding DNA: TGCGCCAGCAGCTTGGGAGTGTACCAGCAGTACTTC. The chain carries TRBV5-1 and TRBJ2-7; D is unresolved. This CDR3 is built from 12 residues. The germline V gene has CDR1 SGHRS and CDR2 YFSETQ. V lost 0 bases to trimming and J lost 8 bases, with 9 bases between them.

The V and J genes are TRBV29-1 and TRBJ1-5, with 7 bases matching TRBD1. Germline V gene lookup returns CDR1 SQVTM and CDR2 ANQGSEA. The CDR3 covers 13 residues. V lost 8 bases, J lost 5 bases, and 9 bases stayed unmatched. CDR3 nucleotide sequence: TGCAGCTGTGAGACAGGGTCGGATCAGCCCCAGCATTTT. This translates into CSCETGSDQPQHF.

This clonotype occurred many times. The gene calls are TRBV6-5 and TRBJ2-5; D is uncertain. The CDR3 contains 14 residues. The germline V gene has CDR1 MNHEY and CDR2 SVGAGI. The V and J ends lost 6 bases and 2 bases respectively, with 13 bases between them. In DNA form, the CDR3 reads TGTGCCAGCAGACGACACGGGTGGCAAGAGACCCAGTACTTC. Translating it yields CASRRHGWQETQYF.

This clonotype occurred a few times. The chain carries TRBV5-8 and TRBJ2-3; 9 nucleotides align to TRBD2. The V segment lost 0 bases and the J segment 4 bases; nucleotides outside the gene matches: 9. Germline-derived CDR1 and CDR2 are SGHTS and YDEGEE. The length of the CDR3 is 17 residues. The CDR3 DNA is TGTGCCAGCAGCTTGGCCTACGGGCGGGAGGGCGCAGATACGCAGTATTTT. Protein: CASSLAYGREGADTQYF.